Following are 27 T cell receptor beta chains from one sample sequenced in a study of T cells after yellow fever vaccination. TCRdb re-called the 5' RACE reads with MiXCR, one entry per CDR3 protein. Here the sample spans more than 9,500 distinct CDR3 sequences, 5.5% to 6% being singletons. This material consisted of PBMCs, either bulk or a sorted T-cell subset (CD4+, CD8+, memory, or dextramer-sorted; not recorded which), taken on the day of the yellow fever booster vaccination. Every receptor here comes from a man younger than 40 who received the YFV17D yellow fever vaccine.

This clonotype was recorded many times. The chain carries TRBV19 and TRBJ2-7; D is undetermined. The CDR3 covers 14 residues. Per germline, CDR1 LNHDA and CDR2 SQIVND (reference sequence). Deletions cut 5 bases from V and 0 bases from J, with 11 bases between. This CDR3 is CASSDDPSSYEQYF. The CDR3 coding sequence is TGTGCCAGTAGTGATGACCCTAGCTCCTACGAGCAGTACTTC.

Here the CDR3 reads CASSSPGSLDTQYF. In DNA, the CDR3 is TGTGCCAGCAGCTCGCCCGGGAGCCTGGATACGCAGTATTTT. The chain employs TRBV11-2 and TRBJ2-3; D might be TRBD2 (6 bases). V lost 4 bases and J 6 bases, leaving 14 bases between the germline ends. Germline V gene lookup returns CDR1 SGHAT and CDR2 FQNNGV. The CDR3 is 14 residues long.

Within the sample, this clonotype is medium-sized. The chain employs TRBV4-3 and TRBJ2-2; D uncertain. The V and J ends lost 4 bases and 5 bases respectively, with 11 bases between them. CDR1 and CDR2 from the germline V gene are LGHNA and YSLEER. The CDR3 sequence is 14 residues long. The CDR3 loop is CASSRQSVTGELFF. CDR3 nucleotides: TGCGCCAGCAGCCGCCAGTCCGTAACCGGGGAGCTGTTTTTT.

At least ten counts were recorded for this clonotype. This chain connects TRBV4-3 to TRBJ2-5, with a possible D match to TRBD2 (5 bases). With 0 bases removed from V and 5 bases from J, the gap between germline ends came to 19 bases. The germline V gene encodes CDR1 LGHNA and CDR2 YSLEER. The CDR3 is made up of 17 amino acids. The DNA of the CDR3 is TGCGCCAGCAGCCAAGAATCAGCATCGCTAGCTTGGGAGACCCAGTACTTC. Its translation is CASSQESASLAWETQYF.

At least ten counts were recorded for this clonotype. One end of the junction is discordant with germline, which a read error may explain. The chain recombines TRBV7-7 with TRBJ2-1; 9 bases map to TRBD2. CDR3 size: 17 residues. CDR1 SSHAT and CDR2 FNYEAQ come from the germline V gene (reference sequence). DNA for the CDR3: TGTGCTAGCAGCCCTTACAGGGCGGGAGGGACCTACAATGAGCAGTTCTTC. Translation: CASSPYRAGGTYNEQFF.

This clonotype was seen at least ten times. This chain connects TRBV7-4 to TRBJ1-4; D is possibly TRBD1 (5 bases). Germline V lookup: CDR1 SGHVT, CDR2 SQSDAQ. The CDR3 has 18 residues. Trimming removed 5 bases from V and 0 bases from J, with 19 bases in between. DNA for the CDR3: TGTGCCAGCAGCCTCAAATGGGGGTATCCTGCAACTAATGAAAAACTGTTTTTT. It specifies CASSLKWGYPATNEKLFF.

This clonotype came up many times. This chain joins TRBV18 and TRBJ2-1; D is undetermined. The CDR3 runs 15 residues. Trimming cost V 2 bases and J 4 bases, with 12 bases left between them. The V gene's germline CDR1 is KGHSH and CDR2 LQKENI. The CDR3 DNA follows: TGTGCCAGCTCACCAAGCTCAGGCGCATACAATGAGCAGTTCTTC. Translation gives CASSPSSGAYNEQFF.

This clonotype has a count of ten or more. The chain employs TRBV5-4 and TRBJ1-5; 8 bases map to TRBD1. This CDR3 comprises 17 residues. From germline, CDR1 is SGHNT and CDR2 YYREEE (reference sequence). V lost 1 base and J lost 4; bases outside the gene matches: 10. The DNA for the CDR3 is TGTGCCAGCAGCTTGTCACAGGGGGACCCCACTAATCAGCCCCAGCATTTT. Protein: CASSLSQGDPTNQPQHF.

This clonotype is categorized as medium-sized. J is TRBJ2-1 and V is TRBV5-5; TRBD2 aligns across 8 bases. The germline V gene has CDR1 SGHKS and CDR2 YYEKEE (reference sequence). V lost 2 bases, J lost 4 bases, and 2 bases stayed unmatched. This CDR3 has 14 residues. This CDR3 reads CASSLAGVYNEQFF. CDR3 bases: TGTGCCAGCAGCTTAGCGGGAGTGTACAATGAGCAGTTCTTC.

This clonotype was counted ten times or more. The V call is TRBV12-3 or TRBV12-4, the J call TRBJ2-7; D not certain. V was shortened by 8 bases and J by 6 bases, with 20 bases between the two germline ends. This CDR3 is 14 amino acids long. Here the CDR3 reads CASQVGSVMGEQYF. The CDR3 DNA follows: TGTGCCAGCCAAGTTGGGTCGGTGATGGGCGAGCAGTACTTC.

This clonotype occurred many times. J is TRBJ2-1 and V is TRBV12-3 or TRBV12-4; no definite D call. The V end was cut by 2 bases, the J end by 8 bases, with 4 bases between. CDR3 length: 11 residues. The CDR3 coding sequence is TGTGCCAGCAGTTTAAGGGATGAGCAGTTCTTC. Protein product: CASSLRDEQFF.

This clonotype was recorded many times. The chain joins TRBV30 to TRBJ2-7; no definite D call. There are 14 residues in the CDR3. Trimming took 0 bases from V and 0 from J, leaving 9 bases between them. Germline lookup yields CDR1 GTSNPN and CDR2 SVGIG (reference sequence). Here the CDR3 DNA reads TGTGCCTGGAGTGTATTAGGCGGCTCCTACGAGCAGTACTTC. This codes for CAWSVLGGSYEQYF.

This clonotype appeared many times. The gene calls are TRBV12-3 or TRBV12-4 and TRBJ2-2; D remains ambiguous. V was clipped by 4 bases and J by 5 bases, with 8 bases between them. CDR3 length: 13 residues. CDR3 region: CASSYRLTGELFF. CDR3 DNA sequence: TGTGCCAGCAGTTACCGGCTTACCGGGGAGCTGTTTTTT.

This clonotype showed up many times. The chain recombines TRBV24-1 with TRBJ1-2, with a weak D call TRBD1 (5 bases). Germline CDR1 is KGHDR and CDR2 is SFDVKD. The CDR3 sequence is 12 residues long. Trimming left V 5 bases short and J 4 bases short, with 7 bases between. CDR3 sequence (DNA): TGTGCCACCAGTGCTCAGGGCTATGGCTACACCTTC. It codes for CATSAQGYGYTF.

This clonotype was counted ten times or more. CDR3 loop: CASRAGGGRSNEQFF. The CDR3 DNA follows: TGCGCCAGCCGCGCGGGGGGGGGGCGTTCAAATGAGCAGTTCTTC. This sequence joins TRBV5-1 and TRBJ2-1, with 9 bases identical to TRBD2. This CDR3 region has 15 residues. Losses at the gene ends were 7 bases for V and 7 bases for J; bases not matched to a gene: 12. The germline V gene has CDR1 SGHRS and CDR2 YFSETQ. The entire variable domain, with the rest obtained from reference TRBV5-1 and TRBJ2-1, is as follows: KAGVTQTPRYLIKTRGQQVTLSCSPISGHRSVSWYQQTPGQGLQFLFEYFSETQRNKGNFPGRFSGRQFSNSRSEMNVSTLELGDSALYLCASRAGGGRSNEQFFGPGTRLTVL.

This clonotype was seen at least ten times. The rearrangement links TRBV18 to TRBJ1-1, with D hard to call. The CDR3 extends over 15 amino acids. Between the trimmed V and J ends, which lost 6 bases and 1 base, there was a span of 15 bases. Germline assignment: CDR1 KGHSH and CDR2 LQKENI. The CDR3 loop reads CASSSREGSNTEAFF. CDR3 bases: TGTGCCAGCTCCTCCCGGGAGGGATCGAACACTGAAGCTTTCTTT.

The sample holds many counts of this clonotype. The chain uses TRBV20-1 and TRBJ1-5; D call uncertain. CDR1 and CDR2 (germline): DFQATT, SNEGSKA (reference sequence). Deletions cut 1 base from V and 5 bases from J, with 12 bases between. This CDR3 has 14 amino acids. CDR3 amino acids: CSARGETVDQPQHF. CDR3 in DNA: TGCAGTGCTAGAGGGGAAACAGTGGATCAGCCCCAGCATTTT.

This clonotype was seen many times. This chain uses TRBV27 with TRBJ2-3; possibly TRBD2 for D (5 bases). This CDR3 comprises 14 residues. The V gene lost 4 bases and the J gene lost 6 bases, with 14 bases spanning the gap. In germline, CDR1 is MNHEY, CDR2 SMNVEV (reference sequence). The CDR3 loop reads CASSSSRESDTQYF. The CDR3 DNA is TGTGCCAGCAGTTCCTCGAGGGAGTCTGATACGCAGTATTTT.

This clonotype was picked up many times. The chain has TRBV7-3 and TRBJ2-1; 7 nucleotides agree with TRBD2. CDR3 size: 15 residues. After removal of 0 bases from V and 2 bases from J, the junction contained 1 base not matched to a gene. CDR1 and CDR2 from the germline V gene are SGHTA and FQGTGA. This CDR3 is CASSLTGGPYNEQFF. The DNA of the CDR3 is TGTGCCAGCAGCTTAACGGGAGGGCCCTACAATGAGCAGTTCTTC.

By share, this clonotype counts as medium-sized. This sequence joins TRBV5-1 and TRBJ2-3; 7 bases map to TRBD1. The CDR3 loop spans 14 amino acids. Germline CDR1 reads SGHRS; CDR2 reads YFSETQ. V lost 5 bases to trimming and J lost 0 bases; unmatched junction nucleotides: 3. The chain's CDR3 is CASRGQLSTDTQYF. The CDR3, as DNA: TGCGCCAGCAGGGGACAGCTGAGCACAGATACGCAGTATTTT. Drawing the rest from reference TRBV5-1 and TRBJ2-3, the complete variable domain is KAGVTQTPRYLIKTRGQQVTLSCSPISGHRSVSWYQQTPGQGLQFLFEYFSETQRNKGNFPGRFSGRQFSNSRSEMNVSTLELGDSALYLCASRGQLSTDTQYFGPGTRLTVL.

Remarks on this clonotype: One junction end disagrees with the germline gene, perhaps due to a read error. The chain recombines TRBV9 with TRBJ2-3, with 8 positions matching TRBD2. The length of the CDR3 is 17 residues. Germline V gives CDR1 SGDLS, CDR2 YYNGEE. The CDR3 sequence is CSSSDPPGGIREDTQYF. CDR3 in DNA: TGTTCCAGCAGCGACCCCCCGGGGGGGATAAGGGAAGATACGCAGTATTTT. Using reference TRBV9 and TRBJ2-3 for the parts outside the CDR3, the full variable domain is DSGVTQTPKHLITATGQRVTLRCSPRSGDLSVYWYQQSLDQGLQFLIQYYNGEERAKGNILERFSAQQFPDLHSELNLSSLELGDSALYFCSSSDPPGGIREDTQYFGPGTRLTVL.

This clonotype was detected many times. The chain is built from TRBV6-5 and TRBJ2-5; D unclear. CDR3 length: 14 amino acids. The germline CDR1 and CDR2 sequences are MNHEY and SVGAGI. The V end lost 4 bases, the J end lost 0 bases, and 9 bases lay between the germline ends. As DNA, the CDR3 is TGTGCCAGCAGTTCGGTGGGTTACCAAGAGACCCAGTACTTC. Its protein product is CASSSVGYQETQYF.

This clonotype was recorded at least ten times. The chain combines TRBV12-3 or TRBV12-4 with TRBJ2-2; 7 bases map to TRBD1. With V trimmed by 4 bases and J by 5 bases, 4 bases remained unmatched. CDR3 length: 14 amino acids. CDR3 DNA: TGTGCCAGCAGTTCACAGGGGTGGACCGGGGAGCTGTTTTTT. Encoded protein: CASSSQGWTGELFF.

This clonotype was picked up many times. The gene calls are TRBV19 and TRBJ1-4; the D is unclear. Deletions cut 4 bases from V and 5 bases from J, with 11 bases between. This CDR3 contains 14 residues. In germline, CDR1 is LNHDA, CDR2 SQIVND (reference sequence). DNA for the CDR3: TGTGCCAGTAGTACAATGGGAAGCAATGAAAAACTGTTTTTT. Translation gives CASSTMGSNEKLFF.

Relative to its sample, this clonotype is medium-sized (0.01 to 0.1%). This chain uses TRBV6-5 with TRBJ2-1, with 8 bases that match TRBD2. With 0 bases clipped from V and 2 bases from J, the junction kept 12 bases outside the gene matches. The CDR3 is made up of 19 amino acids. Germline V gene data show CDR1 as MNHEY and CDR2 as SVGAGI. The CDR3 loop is CASSYSNSEGSGTYNEQFF. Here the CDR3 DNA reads TGTGCCAGCAGTTACTCGAATTCTGAAGGTAGCGGGACCTACAATGAGCAGTTCTTC.

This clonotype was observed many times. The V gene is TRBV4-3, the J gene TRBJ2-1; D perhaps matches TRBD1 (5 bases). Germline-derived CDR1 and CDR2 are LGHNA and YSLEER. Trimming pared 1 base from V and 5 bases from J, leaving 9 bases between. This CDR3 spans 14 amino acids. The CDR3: CASSQVTGHNEQFF. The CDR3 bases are TGCGCCAGCAGCCAAGTTACAGGTCACAATGAGCAGTTCTTC.

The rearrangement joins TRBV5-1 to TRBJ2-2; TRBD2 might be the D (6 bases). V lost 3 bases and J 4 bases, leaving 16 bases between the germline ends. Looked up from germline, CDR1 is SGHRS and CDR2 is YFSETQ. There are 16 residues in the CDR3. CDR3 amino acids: CASSYGLSSVTGELFF. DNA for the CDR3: TGCGCCAGCAGCTACGGACTAAGCTCGGTCACCGGGGAGCTGTTTTTT. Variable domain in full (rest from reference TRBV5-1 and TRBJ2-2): KAGVTQTPRYLIKTRGQQVTLSCSPISGHRSVSWYQQTPGQGLQFLFEYFSETQRNKGNFPGRFSGRQFSNSRSEMNVSTLELGDSALYLCASSYGLSSVTGELFFGEGSRLTVL.